These 20 T cell receptor beta chains came from one sample sequenced in a study of PD-1 blockade in classical Hodgkin lymphoma (dated by TCRdb to about 2020). The time point label, read with the paper, signifies: cycle 4 day 1 (C4D1), after 6 weeks of nivolumab. Relapse after autologous stem cell transplantation had occurred in all trial patients, and cohorts A, B and C were distinguished by prior brentuximab vedotin exposure. Library preparation was by the immunoSEQ multiplex PCR assay. TCRdb retrieved this table from immuneACCESS and kept in-frame rearrangements only. Not all clones are present; in checked studies, unresolved V genes account for under half, and no reason is known for the remainder. This sample gives roughly 40,000 clones in total; less than 75% of them show up just once. The ten largest clones represent approximately 2.8% of the sample. The material was peripheral blood mononuclear cells (PBMCs), obtained before the fourth cycle of nivolumab. These TCRs come from a human donor with classical Hodgkin lymphoma.

This clone was seen only once. The rearrangement links TRBV7-2 to TRBJ2-6; 12 bases are a match to TRBD1. After removal of 4 bases from V and 3 bases from J, the junction contained 4 bases not matched to a gene. Germline V gene data show CDR1 as SGHTA and CDR2 as FQGNSA. The CDR3 covers 17 residues. CDR3 sequence (DNA): TGTGCCAGCAGCTCGGGGACAGGGGGCCTTGGGGCCAACGTCCTGACTTTC. Residues: CASSSGTGGLGANVLTF.

This chain connects TRBV5-1 to TRBJ2-3; D remains unclear. The CDR3 covers 16 residues. Germline CDR1 is SGHRS and CDR2 is YFSETQ. The V gene lost 0 bases and the J gene lost 1 base, with 12 bases spanning the gap. The CDR3 DNA sequence: TGCGCCAGCAGCTTGGAGGGTAGACGCGGCACAGATACGCAGTATTTT. Amino acids: CASSLEGRRGTDTQYF.

The V call is TRBV28, the J call TRBJ1-2; no firm D call. The CDR3 sequence is 14 residues long. Looked up from germline, CDR1 is MDHEN and CDR2 is SYDVKM. V shed 5 bases and J shed 1 base, with 11 bases lying between them. This chain's CDR3 is CASSILQFNYGYTF. CDR3 DNA: TGTGCCAGCAGTATATTACAGTTTAACTATGGCTACACCTTC.

A few counts support this clone. The genes are TRBV13 and TRBJ2-7, with no clear D. V was clipped by 4 bases and J by 6 bases, with 13 bases between them. The germline gives CDR1 PRHDT, CDR2 FYEKMQ (reference sequence). The CDR3 has 13 amino acids. The CDR3 reads CASSYLRDGEQYF. CDR3 DNA sequence: TGTGCCAGCAGCTACTTAAGAGACGGCGAGCAGTACTTC.

The DNA for the CDR3 is TGTGCCAGCAGCTCAGAAGGGGGGCCTGGGCAGCCCCAGCATTTT. It yields the protein CASSSEGGPGQPQHF. The chain has TRBV7-2 and TRBJ1-5; D perhaps matches TRBD1 (6 bases). V was clipped by 4 bases and J by 7 bases, with 17 bases between them. From germline, CDR1 is SGHTA and CDR2 FQGNSA. The CDR3 covers 15 residues. Based on the CDR3 plus reference TRBV7-2 and TRBJ1-5, the full variable domain is GAGVSQSPSNKVTEKGKDVELRCDPISGHTALYWYRQSLGQGLEFLIYFQGNSAPDKSGLPSDRFSAERTGGSVSTLTIQRTQQEDSAVYLCASSSEGGPGQPQHFGDGTRLSIL.

The rearrangement uses TRBV27 and TRBJ1-5; D not resolved. Trimming cost V 1 base and J 7 bases, with 8 bases left between them. The CDR3 consists of 13 residues. Germline CDR1 reads MNHEY; CDR2 reads SMNVEV (reference sequence). CDR3 amino acids: CASSLWGGQPQHF. The CDR3 DNA is TGTGCCAGCAGTTTATGGGGAGGACAGCCCCAGCATTTT.

The chain recombines TRBV28 with TRBJ2-1; D remains ambiguous. Trimming shortened V by 6 bases and J by 6 bases, and 18 bases separated the two germline ends. The CDR3 covers 15 residues. The germline V gene encodes CDR1 MDHEN and CDR2 SYDVKM. CDR3 sequence: CASSPKRLRANEQFF. The CDR3 bases are TGTGCCAGCAGCCCTAAAAGGCTTAGAGCCAATGAGCAGTTCTTC.

The chain's CDR3 is CAAGTGFYEQYF. The CDR3 nucleotides read TGTGCGGCAGGGACAGGGTTCTACGAGCAGTACTTC. The chain couples TRBV19 to TRBJ2-7; 9 bases line up with TRBD1. The CDR3 has 12 amino acids. Germline V CDR1 and CDR2: LNHDA, SQIVND (reference sequence).

This clone is deemed large. The chain employs TRBV4-2 and TRBJ1-1; D possibly corresponds to TRBD1 (5 bases). The germline V gene has CDR1 LGHNA and CDR2 YNFKEQ. CDR3 size: 15 residues. The V and J ends lost 0 bases and 10 bases respectively, with 18 bases between them. The CDR3 loop is CASSQDLGGLGGAFF. DNA for the CDR3: TGTGCCAGCAGCCAAGATCTGGGAGGCCTCGGGGGAGCTTTCTTT.

This rearrangement joins TRBV6-4 to TRBJ2-1, with 8 bases matching TRBD2. The V gene end was trimmed by 2 bases and the J gene end by 7 bases; junction bases not matched to a gene: 7. Per germline, CDR1 MRHNA and CDR2 SNTAGT. The CDR3 totals 15 residues. CDR3 DNA: TGTGCCAGCAGTGACCGCACGGGGGGGCGAAATGAGCAGTTCTTC. Amino acids: CASSDRTGGRNEQFF.

J is TRBJ2-5 and V is TRBV10-3, with D hard to call. Germline-derived CDR1 and CDR2 are ENHRY and SYGVKD. The V end lost 6 bases, the J end lost 11 bases, and 16 bases lay between the germline ends. This CDR3 has 12 amino acids. In DNA, the CDR3 is TGTGCCATCAGGAACCCTTCGAGTTCACAGTACTTC. Translating it yields CAIRNPSSSQYF.

This clone turned up a few times. The gene calls are TRBV7-3 and TRBJ2-1; the D gene is possibly TRBD2 (5 bases). The germline V gene has CDR1 SGHTA and CDR2 FQGTGA. The CDR3 consists of 14 residues. V shed 3 bases and J shed 6 bases, with 12 bases lying between them. CDR3 bases: TGTGCCAGCAGCTTTACGTCGGGATCCAATGAGCAGTTCTTC. It codes for CASSFTSGSNEQFF.

The chain recombines TRBV10-3 with TRBJ2-5; TRBD2 aligns across 9 bases. The V gene's germline CDR1 is ENHRY and CDR2 SYGVKD. The junction had 8 bases not matched to a gene; V was cut back by 2 bases and J by 4 bases. The CDR3 has 16 residues. In DNA, the CDR3 is TGTGCCATCAGTGAGGAGCGCGGGAGGGCAGGAGAGACCCAGTACTTC. Its protein is CAISEERGRAGETQYF.

The J gene is TRBJ2-1, the V gene TRBV5-6; 9 bases align to TRBD1. V shed 4 bases and J 10 bases; nucleotides not matched to a gene: 9. CDR3 length equals 14 residues. Germline CDR1 and CDR2: SGHDT and YYEEEE. This chain's CDR3 is CASSPEGTGHEQFF. For the CDR3, the DNA is TGTGCCAGCAGCCCGGAGGGGACAGGGCACGAGCAGTTCTTC.

This clone is judged medium-sized. V and J are TRBV19 and TRBJ1-2; 12 positions agree with TRBD1. Germline lookup yields CDR1 LNHDA and CDR2 SQIVND (reference sequence). This CDR3 is built from 15 residues. The V and J ends lost 5 bases and 3 bases, in that order; junction bases with no gene match: 4. CDR3 sequence (DNA): TGTGCCAGTAGTCCCGGGACAGGGGGCGACTATGGCTACACCTTC. It yields the protein CASSPGTGGDYGYTF.

The rearrangement joins TRBV11-3 to TRBJ1-5; possibly TRBD1 for D (5 bases). V dropped 5 bases and J dropped 2 bases, with 10 bases sitting between them. Germline CDR1 SGHNT, CDR2 YENEEA. The length of the CDR3 is 14 residues. The CDR3 protein is CASSRGDGNQPQHF. CDR3 nucleotides: TGTGCCAGCAGCCGGGGGGACGGCAATCAGCCCCAGCATTTT.

The chain has TRBV28 and TRBJ2-7, with D possibly being TRBD1 or TRBD2 (6 bases each). V dropped 2 bases and J dropped 2 bases, with 7 bases sitting between them. This CDR3 has 13 amino acids. Germline loops: CDR1 MDHEN, CDR2 SYDVKM. The DNA of the CDR3 is TGTGCCAGCAGTTTAGGGGGGCCCTACGAGCAGTACTTC. It is translated as CASSLGGPYEQYF.

This chain uses TRBV10-3 with TRBJ2-3, with 11 nucleotides matching TRBD2. With V trimmed by 10 bases and J by 2 bases, 5 bases remained unmatched. Germline values: CDR1 ENHRY, CDR2 SYGVKD. This CDR3 spans 14 amino acids. CDR3 DNA: TGTGCCACTCGGACTAGCGGGTACACAGATACGCAGTATTTT. Translated: CATRTSGYTDTQYF.

CDR3 residues: CATQRAAGGLDTQYF. CDR3 sequence (DNA): TGTGCCACCCAGCGGGCCGCGGGAGGGTTAGATACGCAGTATTTT. The V and J genes are TRBV19 and TRBJ2-3, with TRBD2 matching 9 bases. V lost 10 bases and J lost 5; bases outside the gene matches: 13. The CDR3 runs to 15 residues. Germline CDR1 and CDR2: LNHDA and SQIVND (reference sequence).

This sequence joins TRBV10-2 and TRBJ2-7; D is possibly TRBD1 (6 bases). V lost 8 bases and J 2 bases, leaving 16 bases between the germline ends. The CDR3 is made up of 14 amino acids. Germline V gene lookup returns CDR1 WSHSY and CDR2 SAAADI. CDR3 bases: TGCGCCAGCCGCGCCCGGGACAAAGCCTACGAGCAGTACTTC. This gives the protein CASRARDKAYEQYF.